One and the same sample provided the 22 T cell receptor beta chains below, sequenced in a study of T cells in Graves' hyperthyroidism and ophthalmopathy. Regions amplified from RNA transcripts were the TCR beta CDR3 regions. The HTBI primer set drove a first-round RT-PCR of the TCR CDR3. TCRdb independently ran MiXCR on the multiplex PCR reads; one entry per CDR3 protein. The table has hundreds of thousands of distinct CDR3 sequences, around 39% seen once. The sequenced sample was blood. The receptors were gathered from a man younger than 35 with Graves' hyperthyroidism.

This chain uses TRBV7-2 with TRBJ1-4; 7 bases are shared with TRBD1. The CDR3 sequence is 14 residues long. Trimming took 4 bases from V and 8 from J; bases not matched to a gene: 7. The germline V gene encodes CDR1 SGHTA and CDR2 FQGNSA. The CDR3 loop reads CASSSTGSEEKLFF. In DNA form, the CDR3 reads TGTGCCAGCAGCTCGACAGGGTCGGAGGAAAAACTGTTTTTT.

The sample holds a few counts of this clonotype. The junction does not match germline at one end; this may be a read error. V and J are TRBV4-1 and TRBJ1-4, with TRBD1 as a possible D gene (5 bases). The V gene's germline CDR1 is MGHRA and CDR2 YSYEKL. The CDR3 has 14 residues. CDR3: CASSQEQVNEKLFF. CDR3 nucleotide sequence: TGTGCCAGCAGCCAAGAACAGGTTAATGAAAAACTGTTTTTT.

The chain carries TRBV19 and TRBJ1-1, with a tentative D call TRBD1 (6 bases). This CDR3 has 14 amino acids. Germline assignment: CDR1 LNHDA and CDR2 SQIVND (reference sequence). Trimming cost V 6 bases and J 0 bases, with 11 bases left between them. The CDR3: CASRMRGVNTEAFF. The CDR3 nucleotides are TGTGCCAGTAGAATGAGGGGGGTGAACACTGAAGCTTTCTTT.

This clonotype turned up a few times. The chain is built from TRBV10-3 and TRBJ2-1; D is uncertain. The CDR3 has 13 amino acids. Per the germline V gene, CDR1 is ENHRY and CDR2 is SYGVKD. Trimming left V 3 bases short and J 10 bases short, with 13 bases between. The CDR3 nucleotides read TGTGCCATCAGTGATAACCGGCAAGTAGAGCAGTTCTTC. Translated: CAISDNRQVEQFF.

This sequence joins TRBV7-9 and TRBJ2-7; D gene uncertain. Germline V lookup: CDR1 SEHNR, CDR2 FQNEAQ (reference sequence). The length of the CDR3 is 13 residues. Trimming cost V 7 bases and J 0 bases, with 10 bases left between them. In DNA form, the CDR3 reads TGTGCCAGCACTGGACCGGACTCCTACGAGCAGTACTTC. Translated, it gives CASTGPDSYEQYF.

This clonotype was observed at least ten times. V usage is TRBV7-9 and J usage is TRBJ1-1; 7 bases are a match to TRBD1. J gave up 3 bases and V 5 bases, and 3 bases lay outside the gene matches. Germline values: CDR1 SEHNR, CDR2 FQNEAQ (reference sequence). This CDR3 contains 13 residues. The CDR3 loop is CASSTTGDTEAFF. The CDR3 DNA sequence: TGTGCCAGCAGCACAACAGGGGACACTGAAGCTTTCTTT.

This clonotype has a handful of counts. CDR3 DNA sequence: TGTGCCTCACAGCCCCCAGGGAACACCGGGGAGCTGTTTTTT. It translates to CASQPPGNTGELFF. This rearrangement joins TRBV7-2 to TRBJ2-2, with unresolved D. Trimming shortened V by 11 bases and J by 1 base, and 14 bases separated the two germline ends. Germline CDR1 reads SGHTA; CDR2 reads FQGNSA. The CDR3 runs to 14 residues.

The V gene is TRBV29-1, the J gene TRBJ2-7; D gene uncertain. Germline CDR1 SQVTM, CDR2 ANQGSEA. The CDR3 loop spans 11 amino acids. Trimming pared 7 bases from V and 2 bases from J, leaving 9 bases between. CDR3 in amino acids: CSAQVAYEQYF. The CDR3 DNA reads TGCAGCGCCCAGGTCGCCTACGAGCAGTACTTC.

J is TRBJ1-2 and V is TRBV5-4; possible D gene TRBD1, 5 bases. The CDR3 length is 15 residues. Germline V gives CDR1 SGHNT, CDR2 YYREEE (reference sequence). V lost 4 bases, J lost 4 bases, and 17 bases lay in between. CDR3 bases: TGTGCCAGCAGCCCTGGGGGACCGCCTAGCTATGGCTACACCTTC. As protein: CASSPGGPPSYGYTF. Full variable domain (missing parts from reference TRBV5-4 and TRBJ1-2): ETGVTQSPTHLIKTRGQQVTLRCSSQSGHNTVSWYQQALGQGPQFIFQYYREEENGRGNFPPRFSGLQFPNYSSELNVNALELDDSALYLCASSPGGPPSYGYTFGSGTRLTVV.

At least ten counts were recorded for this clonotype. CDR3 loop: CASTGGGDEQYF. In DNA, the CDR3 is TGTGCCAGCACCGGGGGAGGGGACGAGCAGTACTTC. The chain uses TRBV9 and TRBJ2-7, with TRBD2 matching over 7 bases. In germline, CDR1 is SGDLS, CDR2 YYNGEE. The junction had 5 bases not matched to a gene; V was cut back by 6 bases and J by 5 bases. The CDR3 runs 12 residues.

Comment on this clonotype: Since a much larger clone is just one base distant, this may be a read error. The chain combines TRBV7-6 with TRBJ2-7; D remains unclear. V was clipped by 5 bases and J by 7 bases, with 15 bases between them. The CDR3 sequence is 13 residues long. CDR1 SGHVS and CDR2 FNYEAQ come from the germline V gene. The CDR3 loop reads CASSPQGMGEQYF. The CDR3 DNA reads TGTGCCAGCAGCCCCCAAGGGATGGGGGAGCAGTACTTC.

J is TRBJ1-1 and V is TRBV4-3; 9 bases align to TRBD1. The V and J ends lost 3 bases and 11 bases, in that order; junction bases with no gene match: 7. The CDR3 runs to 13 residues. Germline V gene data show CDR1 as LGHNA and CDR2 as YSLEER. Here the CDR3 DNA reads TGCGCCAGCAGCCACCTGGGGACAGGGCGGGCTTTCTTT. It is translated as CASSHLGTGRAFF.

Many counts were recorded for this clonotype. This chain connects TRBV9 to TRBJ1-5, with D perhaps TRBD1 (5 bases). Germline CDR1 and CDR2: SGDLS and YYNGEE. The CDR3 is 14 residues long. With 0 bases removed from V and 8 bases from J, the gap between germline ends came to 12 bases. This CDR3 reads CASSVGDSAKPQHF. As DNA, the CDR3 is TGTGCCAGCAGCGTAGGGGACTCCGCGAAGCCCCAGCATTTT. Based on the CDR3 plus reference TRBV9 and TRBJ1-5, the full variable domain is DSGVTQTPKHLITATGQRVTLRCSPRSGDLSVYWYQQSLDQGLQFLIQYYNGEERAKGNILERFSAQQFPDLHSELNLSSLELGDSALYFCASSVGDSAKPQHFGDGTRLSIL.

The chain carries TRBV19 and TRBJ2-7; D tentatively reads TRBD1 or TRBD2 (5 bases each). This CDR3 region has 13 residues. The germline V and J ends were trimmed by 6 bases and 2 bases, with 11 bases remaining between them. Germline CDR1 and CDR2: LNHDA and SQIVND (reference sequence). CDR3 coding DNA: TGTGCCAGTAGCCGGGACCCAACCTACGAGCAGTACTTC. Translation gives CASSRDPTYEQYF.

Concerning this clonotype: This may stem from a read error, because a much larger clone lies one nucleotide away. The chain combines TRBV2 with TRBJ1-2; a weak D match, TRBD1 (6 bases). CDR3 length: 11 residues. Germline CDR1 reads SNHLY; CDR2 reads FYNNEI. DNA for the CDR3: TGTACCAGCAGCCAGGGGAATGGCTACACCTTC. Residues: CTSSQGNGYTF.

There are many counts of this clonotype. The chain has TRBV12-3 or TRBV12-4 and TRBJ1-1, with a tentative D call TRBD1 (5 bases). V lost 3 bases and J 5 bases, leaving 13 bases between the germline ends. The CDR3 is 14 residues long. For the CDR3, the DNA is TGTGCCAGCAGTTTTTCAACTTCAGGGACTGAAGCTTTCTTT. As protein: CASSFSTSGTEAFF.

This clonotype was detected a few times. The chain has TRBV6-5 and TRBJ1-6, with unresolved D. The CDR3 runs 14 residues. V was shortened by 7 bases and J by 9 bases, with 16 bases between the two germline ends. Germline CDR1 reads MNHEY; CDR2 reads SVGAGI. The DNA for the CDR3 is TGTGCCAGCACCGCGTGGGAGGAGGGTTCACCCCTCCACTTT. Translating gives CASTAWEEGSPLHF.

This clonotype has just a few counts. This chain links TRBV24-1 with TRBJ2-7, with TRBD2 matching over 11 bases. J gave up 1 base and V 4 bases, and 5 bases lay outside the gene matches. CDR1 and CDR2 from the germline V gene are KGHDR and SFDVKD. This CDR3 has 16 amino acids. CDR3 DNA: TGTGCCACCAGTGACCCAGGGACTAGCGGTTCCTACGAGCAGTACTTC. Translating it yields CATSDPGTSGSYEQYF.

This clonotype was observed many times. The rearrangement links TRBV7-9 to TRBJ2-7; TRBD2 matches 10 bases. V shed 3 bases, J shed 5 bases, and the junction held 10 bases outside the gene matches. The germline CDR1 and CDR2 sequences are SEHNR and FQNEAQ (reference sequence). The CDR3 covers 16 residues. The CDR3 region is CASSFDRGLATHEQYF. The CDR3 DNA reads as TGTGCCAGCAGCTTCGACAGGGGACTAGCGACTCACGAGCAGTACTTC.

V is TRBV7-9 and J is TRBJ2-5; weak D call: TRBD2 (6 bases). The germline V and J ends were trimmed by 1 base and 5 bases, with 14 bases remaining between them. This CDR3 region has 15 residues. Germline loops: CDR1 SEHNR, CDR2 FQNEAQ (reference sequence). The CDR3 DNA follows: TGTGCCAGCAGCTTAGGGACACTTCGGGGGGAGACCCAGTACTTC. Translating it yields CASSLGTLRGETQYF.

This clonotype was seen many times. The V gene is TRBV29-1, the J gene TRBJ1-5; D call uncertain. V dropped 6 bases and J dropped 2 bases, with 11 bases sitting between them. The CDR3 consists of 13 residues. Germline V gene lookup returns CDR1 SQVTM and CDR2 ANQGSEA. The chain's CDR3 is CSVQDGGNQPQHF. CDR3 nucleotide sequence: TGCAGCGTCCAAGACGGGGGCAATCAGCCCCAGCATTTT.

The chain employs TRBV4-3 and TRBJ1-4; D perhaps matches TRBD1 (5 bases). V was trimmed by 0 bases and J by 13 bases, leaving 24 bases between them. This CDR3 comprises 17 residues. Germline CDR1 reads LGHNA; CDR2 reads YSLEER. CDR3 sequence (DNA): TGCGCCAGCAGCCAAGATTTCCAGGGAAGCCTCAACGGGATACTGTTTTTT. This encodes CASSQDFQGSLNGILFF.